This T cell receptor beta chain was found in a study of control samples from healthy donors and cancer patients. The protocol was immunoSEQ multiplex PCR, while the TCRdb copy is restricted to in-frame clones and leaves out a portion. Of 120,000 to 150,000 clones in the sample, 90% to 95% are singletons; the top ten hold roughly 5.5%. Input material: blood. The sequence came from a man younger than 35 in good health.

CDR3 in amino acids: CASSLLLGPASSGNTIYF. As DNA, the CDR3 is TGTGCCAGCAGCTTGCTTCTGGGGCCAGCGAGCTCTGGAAACACCATATATTTT. The chain carries TRBV5-6 and TRBJ1-3; tentatively, D is TRBD1 (5 bases). V dropped 1 base and J dropped 0 bases, with 17 bases sitting between them. The CDR3 spans 18 residues. Germline V lookup: CDR1 SGHDT, CDR2 YYEEEE.